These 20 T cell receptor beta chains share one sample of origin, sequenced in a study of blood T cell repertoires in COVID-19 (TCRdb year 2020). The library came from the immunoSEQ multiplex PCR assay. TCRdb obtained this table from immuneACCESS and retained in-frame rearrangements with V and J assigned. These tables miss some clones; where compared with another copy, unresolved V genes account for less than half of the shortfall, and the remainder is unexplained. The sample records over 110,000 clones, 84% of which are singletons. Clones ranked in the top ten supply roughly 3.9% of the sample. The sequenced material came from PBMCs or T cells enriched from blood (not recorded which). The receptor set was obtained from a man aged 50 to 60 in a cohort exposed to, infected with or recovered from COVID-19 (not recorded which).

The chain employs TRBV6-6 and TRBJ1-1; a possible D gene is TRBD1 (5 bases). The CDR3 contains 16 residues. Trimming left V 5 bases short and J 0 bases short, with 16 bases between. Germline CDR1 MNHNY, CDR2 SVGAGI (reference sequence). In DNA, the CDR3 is TGTGCCAGCAGTAACCCGACAGACCCGATGAACACTGAAGCTTTCTTT. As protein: CASSNPTDPMNTEAFF.

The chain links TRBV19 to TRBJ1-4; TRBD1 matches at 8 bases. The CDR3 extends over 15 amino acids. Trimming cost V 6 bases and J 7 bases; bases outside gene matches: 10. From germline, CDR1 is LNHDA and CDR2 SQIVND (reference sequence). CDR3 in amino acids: CASSRSDREFEKLFF. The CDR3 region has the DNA TGTGCCAGTAGCAGATCGGACAGGGAGTTTGAAAAACTGTTTTTT.

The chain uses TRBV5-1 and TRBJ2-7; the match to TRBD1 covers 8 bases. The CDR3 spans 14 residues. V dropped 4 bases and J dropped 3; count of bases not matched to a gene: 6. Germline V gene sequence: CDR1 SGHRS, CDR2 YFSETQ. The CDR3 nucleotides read TGCGCCAGCAGCCCAGGGGGCGGAATCTACGAGCAGTACTTC. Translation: CASSPGGGIYEQYF. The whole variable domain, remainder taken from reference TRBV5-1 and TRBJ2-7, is KAGVTQTPRYLIKTRGQQVTLSCSPISGHRSVSWYQQTPGQGLQFLFEYFSETQRNKGNFPGRFSGRQFSNSRSEMNVSTLELGDSALYLCASSPGGGIYEQYFGPGTRLTVT.

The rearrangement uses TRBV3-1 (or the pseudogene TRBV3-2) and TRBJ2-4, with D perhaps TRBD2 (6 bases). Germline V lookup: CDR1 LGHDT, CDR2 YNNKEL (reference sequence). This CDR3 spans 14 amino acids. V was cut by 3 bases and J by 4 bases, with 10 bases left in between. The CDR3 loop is CASSQGLRKNIQYF. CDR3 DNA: TGTGCCAGCAGCCAGGGACTGCGTAAAAACATTCAGTACTTC.

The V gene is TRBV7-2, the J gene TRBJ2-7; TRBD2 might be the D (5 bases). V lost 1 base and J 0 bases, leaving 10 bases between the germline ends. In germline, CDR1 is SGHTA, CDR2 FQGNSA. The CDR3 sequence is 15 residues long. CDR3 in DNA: TGTGCCAGCAGCTTAGGGTGGACTCTCTCCTACGAGCAGTACTTC. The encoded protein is CASSLGWTLSYEQYF.

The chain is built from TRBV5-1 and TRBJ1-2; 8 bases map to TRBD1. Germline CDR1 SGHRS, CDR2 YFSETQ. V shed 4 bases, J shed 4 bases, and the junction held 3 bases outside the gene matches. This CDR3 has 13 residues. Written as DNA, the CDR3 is TGCGCCAGCAGCCCAGGGACAGGCTATGGCTACACCTTC. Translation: CASSPGTGYGYTF.

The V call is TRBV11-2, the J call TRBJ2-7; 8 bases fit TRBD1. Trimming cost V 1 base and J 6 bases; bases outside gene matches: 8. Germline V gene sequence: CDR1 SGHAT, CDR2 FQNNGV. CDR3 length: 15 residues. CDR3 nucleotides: TGTGCCAGCAGCTTAGTGACCAGGGGGCCTTCCGAGCAGTACTTC. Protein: CASSLVTRGPSEQYF.

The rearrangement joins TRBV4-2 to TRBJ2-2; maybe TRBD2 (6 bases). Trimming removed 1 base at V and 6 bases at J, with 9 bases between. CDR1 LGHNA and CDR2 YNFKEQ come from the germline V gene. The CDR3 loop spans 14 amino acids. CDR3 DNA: TGTGCCAGCAGCCAAGTCTTAGCGGCCGGGGAGCTGTTTTTT. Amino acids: CASSQVLAAGELFF.

CDR3 DNA sequence: TGTGCCAGCAGTTACTCGCAGGATGGCTACACCTTC. Its translation: CASSYSQDGYTF. The chain couples TRBV6-5 to TRBJ1-2; D uncertain. Trimming shortened V by 0 bases and J by 6 bases, and 5 bases separated the two germline ends. The CDR3 has 12 residues. Germline V gene sequence: CDR1 MNHEY, CDR2 SVGAGI.

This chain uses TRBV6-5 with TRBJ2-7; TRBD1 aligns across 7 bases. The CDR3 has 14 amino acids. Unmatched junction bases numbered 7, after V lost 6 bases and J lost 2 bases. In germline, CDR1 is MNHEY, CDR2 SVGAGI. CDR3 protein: CASSSGQVTYEQYF. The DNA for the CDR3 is TGTGCCAGCAGCTCTGGACAGGTAACCTACGAGCAGTACTTC.

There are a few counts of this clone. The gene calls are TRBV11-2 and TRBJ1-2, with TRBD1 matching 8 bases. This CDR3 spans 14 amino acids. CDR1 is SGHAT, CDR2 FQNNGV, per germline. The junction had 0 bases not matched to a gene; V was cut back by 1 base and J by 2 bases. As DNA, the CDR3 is TGTGCCAGCAGCTTAGGGACAGGGAACTATGGCTACACCTTC. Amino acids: CASSLGTGNYGYTF.

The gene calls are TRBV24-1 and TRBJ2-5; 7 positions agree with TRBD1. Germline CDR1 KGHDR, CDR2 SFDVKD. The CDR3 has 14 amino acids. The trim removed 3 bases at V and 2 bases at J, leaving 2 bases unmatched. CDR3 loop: CATSDMGQQETQYF. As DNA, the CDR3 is TGTGCCACCAGTGATATGGGACAGCAAGAGACCCAGTACTTC.

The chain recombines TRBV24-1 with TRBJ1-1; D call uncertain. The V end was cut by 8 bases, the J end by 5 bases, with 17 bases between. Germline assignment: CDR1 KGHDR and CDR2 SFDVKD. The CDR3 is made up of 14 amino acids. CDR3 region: CATNNGPGETEAFF. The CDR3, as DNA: TGTGCCACCAACAATGGGCCCGGCGAGACTGAAGCTTTCTTT.

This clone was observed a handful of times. CDR3 sequence reads: CASSETRNYGYTF. As DNA, the CDR3 is TGTGCCAGCAGTGAGACACGTAACTATGGCTACACCTTC. This chain links TRBV6-1 with TRBJ1-2; D remains unclear. The CDR3 is 13 residues long. CDR1 and CDR2 (germline): MNHNS, SASEGT. V lost 3 bases, J lost 1 base, and 6 bases lay in between.

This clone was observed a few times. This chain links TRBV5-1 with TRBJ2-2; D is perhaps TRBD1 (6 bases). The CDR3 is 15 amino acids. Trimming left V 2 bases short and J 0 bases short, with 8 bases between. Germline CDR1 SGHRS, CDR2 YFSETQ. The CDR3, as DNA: TGCGCCAGCAGCTTCAGGGGCCCGAACACCGGGGAGCTGTTTTTT. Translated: CASSFRGPNTGELFF.

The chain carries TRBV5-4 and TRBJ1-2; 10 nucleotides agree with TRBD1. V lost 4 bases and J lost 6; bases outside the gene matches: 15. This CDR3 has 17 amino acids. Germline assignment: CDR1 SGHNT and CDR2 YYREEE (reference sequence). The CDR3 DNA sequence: TGTGCCAGCAGCCCCTGGGGGACAGGGGTGGTTGCTGATGGCTACACCTTC. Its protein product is CASSPWGTGVVADGYTF. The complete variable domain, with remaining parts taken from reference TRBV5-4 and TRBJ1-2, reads ETGVTQSPTHLIKTRGQQVTLRCSSQSGHNTVSWYQQALGQGPQFIFQYYREEENGRGNFPPRFSGLQFPNYSSELNVNALELDDSALYLCASSPWGTGVVADGYTFGSGTRLTVV.

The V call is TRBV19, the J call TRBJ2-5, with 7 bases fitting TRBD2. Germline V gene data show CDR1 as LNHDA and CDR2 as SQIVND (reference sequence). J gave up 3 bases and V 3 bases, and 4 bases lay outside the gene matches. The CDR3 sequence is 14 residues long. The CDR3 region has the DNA TGTGCCAGTAGTATGTGGGCGGGGGAAGAGACCCAGTACTTC. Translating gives CASSMWAGEETQYF.

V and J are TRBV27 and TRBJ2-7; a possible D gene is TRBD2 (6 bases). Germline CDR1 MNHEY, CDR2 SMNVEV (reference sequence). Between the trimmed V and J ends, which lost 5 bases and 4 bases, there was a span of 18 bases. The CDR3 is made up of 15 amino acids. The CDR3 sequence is CASSIRYSAGYEQYF. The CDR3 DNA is TGTGCCAGCAGTATCCGGTACAGTGCGGGGTACGAGCAGTACTTC.

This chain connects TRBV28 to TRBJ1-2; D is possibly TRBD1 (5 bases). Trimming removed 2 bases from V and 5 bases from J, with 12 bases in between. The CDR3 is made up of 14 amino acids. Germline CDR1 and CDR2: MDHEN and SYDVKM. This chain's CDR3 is CASSLPREIYGYTF. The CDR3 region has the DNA TGTGCCAGCAGTTTACCCAGGGAAATATATGGCTACACCTTC.

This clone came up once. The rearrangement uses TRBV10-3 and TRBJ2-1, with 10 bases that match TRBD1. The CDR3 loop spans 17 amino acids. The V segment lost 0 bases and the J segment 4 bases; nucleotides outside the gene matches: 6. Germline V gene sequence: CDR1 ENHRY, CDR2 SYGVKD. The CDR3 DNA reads TGTGCCATCAGTGAGTCGTCGAGGGACAGGGGTTACAATGAGCAGTTCTTC. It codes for CAISESSRDRGYNEQFF.